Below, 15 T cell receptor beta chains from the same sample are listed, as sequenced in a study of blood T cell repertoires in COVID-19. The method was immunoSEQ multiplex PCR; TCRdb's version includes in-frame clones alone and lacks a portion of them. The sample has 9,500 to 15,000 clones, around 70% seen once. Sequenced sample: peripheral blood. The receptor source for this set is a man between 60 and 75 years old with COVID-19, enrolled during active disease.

The CDR3 DNA is TGTGCCAGCAGCTTAGAAGCGGGAGGAGAAGATACGCAGTATTTT. This translates into CASSLEAGGEDTQYF. V usage is TRBV11-1 and J usage is TRBJ2-3; 9 nucleotides match TRBD2. CDR1 SGHAT and CDR2 FQDESV come from the germline V gene (reference sequence). V lost 1 base, J lost 5 bases, and 4 bases stayed unmatched. The CDR3 loop spans 15 amino acids. The full variable domain, in which reference TRBV11-1 and TRBJ2-3 provide the parts outside the CDR3, is EAEVAQSPRYKITEKSQAVAFWCDPISGHATLYWYRQILGQGPELLVQFQDESVVDDSQLPKDRFSAERLKGVDSTLKIQPAELGDSAMYLCASSLEAGGEDTQYFGPGTRLTVL.

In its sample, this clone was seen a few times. CDR3 sequence reads: CASSPANYEQYF. The CDR3 coding sequence is TGTGCCAGCAGCCCCGCGAACTACGAGCAGTACTTC. The chain recombines TRBV14 with TRBJ2-7; D call uncertain. Per the germline V gene, CDR1 is SGHDN and CDR2 is FVKESK. The CDR3 loop spans 12 amino acids. V was cut by 4 bases and J by 3 bases, with 7 bases left in between.

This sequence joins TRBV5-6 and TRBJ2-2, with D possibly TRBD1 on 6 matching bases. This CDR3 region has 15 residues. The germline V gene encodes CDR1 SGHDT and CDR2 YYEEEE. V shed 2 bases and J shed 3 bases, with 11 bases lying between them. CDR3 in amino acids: CASSFGQGYTGELFF. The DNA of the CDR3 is TGTGCCAGCAGCTTCGGCCAGGGGTACACCGGGGAGCTGTTTTTT.

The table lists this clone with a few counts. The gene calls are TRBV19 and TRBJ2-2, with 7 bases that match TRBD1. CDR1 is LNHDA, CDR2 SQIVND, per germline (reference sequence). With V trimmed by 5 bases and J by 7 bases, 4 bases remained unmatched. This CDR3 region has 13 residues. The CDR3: CASSSQGNGELFF. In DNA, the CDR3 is TGTGCCAGTAGTTCACAGGGGAACGGGGAGCTGTTTTTT.

CDR3 region: CASSSLVSPDTQYF. In DNA, the CDR3 is TGTGCCAGCAGCTCACTAGTTTCCCCAGATACGCAGTATTTT. The rearrangement links TRBV11-2 to TRBJ2-3, with a tentative D call TRBD2 (5 bases). Trimming removed 4 bases at V and 4 bases at J, with 12 bases between. Germline V gene sequence: CDR1 SGHAT, CDR2 FQNNGV. This CDR3 is 14 amino acids long.

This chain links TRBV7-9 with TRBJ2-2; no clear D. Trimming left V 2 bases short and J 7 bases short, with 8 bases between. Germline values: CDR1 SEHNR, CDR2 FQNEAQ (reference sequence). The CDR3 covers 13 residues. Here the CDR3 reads CASSLNRGGELFF. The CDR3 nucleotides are TGTGCCAGCAGCTTAAACCGCGGCGGGGAGCTGTTTTTT.

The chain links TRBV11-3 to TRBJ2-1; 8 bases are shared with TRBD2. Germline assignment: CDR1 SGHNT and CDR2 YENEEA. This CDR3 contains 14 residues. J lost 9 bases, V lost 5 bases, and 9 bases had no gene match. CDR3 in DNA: TGTGCCAGCAGCCCCCAAGCGGGAGTGGTTGAGCAGTTCTTC. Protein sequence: CASSPQAGVVEQFF.

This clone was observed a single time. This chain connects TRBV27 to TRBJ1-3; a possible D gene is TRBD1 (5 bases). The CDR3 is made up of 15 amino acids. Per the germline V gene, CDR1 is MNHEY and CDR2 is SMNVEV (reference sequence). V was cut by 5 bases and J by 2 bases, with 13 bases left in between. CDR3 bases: TGTGCCAGCAGTCTCCAGGGTTTTCCTGGAAACACCATATATTTT. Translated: CASSLQGFPGNTIYF.

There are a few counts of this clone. The CDR3 spells CASSGGTVNTGELFF. CDR3 nucleotides: TGTGCCAGCAGCGGGGGGACAGTCAACACCGGGGAGCTGTTTTTT. This chain joins TRBV7-9 and TRBJ2-2; possible D gene TRBD1, 7 bases. The CDR3 runs to 15 residues. Between the trimmed V and J ends, which lost 5 bases and 2 bases, there was a span of 12 bases. The germline gives CDR1 SEHNR, CDR2 FQNEAQ (reference sequence).

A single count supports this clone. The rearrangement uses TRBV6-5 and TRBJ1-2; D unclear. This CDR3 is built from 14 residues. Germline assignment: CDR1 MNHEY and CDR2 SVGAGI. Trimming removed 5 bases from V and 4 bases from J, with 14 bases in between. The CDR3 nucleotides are TGTGCCAGCAGTCCCTCTGGAGGGCGCTATGGCTACACCTTC. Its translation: CASSPSGGRYGYTF.

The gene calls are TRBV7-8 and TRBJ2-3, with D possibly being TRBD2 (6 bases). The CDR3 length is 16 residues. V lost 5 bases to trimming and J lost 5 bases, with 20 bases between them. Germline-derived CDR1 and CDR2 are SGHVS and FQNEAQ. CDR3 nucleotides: TGTGCCAGCAGCAACTCGCCTAGCGCCGGGGTAGATACGCAGTATTTT. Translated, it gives CASSNSPSAGVDTQYF.

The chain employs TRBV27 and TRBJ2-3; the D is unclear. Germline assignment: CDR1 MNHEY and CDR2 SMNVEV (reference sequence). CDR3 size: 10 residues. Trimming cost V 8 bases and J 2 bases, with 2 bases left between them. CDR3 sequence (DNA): TGTGCCAGCTACACAGATACGCAGTATTTT. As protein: CASYTDTQYF.

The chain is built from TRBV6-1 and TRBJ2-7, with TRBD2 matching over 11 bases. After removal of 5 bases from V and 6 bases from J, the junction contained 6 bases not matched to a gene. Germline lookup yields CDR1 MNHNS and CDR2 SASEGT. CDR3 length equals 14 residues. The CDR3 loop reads CASSSLAGGAEQYV. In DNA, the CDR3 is TGTGCCAGCAGTTCTCTAGCGGGAGGTGCCGAGCAGTACGTC.

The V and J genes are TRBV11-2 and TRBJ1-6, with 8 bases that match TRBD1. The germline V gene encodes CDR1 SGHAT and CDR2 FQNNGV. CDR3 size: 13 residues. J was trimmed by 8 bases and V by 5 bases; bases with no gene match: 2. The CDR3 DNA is TGTGCCAGCAGCCTGACAGGGGATTCACCCCTCCACTTT. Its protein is CASSLTGDSPLHF.

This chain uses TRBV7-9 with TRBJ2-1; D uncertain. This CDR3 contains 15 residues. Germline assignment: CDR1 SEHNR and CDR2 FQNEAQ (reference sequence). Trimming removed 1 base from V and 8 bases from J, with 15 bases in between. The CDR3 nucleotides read TGTGCCAGCAGCTTAGTAGGTGGGCTGTTCGATGAGCAGTTCTTC. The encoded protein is CASSLVGGLFDEQFF.